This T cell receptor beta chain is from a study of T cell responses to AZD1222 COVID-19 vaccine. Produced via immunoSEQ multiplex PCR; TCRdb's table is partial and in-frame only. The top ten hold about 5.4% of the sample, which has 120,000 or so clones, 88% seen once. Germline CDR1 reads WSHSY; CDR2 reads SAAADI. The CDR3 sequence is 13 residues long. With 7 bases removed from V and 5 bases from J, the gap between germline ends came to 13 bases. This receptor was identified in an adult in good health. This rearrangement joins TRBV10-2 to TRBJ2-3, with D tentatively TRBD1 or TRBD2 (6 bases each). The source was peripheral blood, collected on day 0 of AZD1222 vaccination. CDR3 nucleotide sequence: TGCGCCAGCATGCTTCGGGGGCTAGATACGCAGTATTTT. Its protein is CASMLRGLDTQYF.